Here is one T cell receptor (beta chain) with its context. The data stem from a study of blood T cell repertoires in COVID-19. In the study overall: Sites across the United States, Italy and Spain contributed samples from acute and convalescent COVID-19. Sources were T cells, B-cell-depleted T cells, or PBMCs; the material itself was cDNA or gDNA.

The CDR3 totals 14 residues. The V and J ends lost 4 bases and 2 bases, in that order; junction bases with no gene match: 2. Germline CDR1 and CDR2: LGHDT and YNNKEL (reference sequence). Seattle patient enrollment occurred during active infection, with longitudinal follow-up thereafter. Only in-frame clones appear in the TCRdb table, and some are missing; sequencing was by immunoSEQ multiplex PCR. This table holds 150,000 to 200,000 clones, roughly 87% found once. The clonotype was recovered from a woman aged 70-85 years with COVID-19, enrolled during active disease. This sequence joins TRBV3-1 (or the pseudogene TRBV3-2) and TRBJ2-7; 10 bases fit TRBD2. What was sequenced was peripheral blood. CDR3 protein: CASSLAGGTYEQYF. CDR3 nucleotide sequence: TGTGCCAGCAGCCTAGCGGGAGGCACCTACGAGCAGTACTTC.